These 30 T cell receptor beta chains share one sample of origin, sequenced in a study of CD8+ T cells in alopecia areata. cDNA reverse transcribed from extracted RNA served as the sequencing template. Produced via immunoSEQ multiplex PCR; TCRdb's table is partial and in-frame only. The sample lists 100,000 to 150,000 clones, roughly 50% occurring once. The starting material was CD8+ T cells sorted from blood, obtained at week 0. These receptors originate from a human donor with alopecia areata.

J is TRBJ1-2 and V is TRBV7-8; perhaps TRBD1 as D (6 bases). Trimming stripped 4 bases from V and 4 bases from J, with 19 bases between. Germline V gene lookup returns CDR1 SGHVS and CDR2 FQNEAQ. The CDR3 is 16 residues long. CDR3 in amino acids: CASSSYGTPKLYGYTF. The CDR3 DNA is TGTGCCAGCAGCTCCTACGGGACACCGAAACTCTATGGCTACACCTTC.

This clone was seen a few times. One end of the junction is discordant with germline, which a read error may explain. The chain combines TRBV10-3 with TRBJ2-7; no firm D call. The CDR3 has 14 amino acids. Germline V gene data show CDR1 as ENHRY and CDR2 as SYGVKD. This CDR3 reads CASSYSGPTYEQYF. The CDR3 DNA sequence: TGTGCCAGCAGTTACTCCGGACCCACCTACGAGCAGTACTTC.

The chain combines TRBV7-9 with TRBJ2-7; D gene unclear. V was pared by 5 bases and J by 0 bases, with 8 bases between. Germline loops: CDR1 SEHNR, CDR2 FQNEAQ (reference sequence). This CDR3 has 13 amino acids. The CDR3 sequence: CASSPVSSYEQYF. The CDR3 bases are TGTGCCAGCAGCCCCGTAAGCTCCTACGAGCAGTACTTC.

The chain carries TRBV29-1 and TRBJ1-2; 8 bases agree with TRBD1. The CDR3 loop spans 16 amino acids. With 3 bases clipped from V and 1 base from J, the junction kept 10 bases outside the gene matches. CDR1 and CDR2 from the germline V gene are SQVTM and ANQGSEA. CDR3 loop: CSVEFIGQGINYGYTF. The CDR3 DNA reads as TGCAGCGTTGAGTTTATCGGACAGGGCATTAACTATGGCTACACCTTC.

The chain is built from TRBV4-2 and TRBJ1-1; D is unclear. The germline V gene encodes CDR1 LGHNA and CDR2 YNFKEQ. Between the trimmed V and J ends, which lost 4 bases and 8 bases, there was a span of 14 bases. The CDR3 sequence is 13 residues long. This CDR3 is CASSLGFPSEAFF. The CDR3 nucleotides read TGTGCCAGCAGCCTCGGATTCCCCTCCGAAGCTTTCTTT.

In its sample, this clone was seen a few times. This chain links TRBV29-1 with TRBJ1-2, with D hard to call. The V gene lost 4 bases and the J gene lost 6 bases, with 9 bases spanning the gap. Germline V CDR1 and CDR2: SQVTM, ANQGSEA. The CDR3 consists of 11 residues. The CDR3 DNA follows: TGCAGCGTTGTGCAGACTGATGGCTACACCTTC. It translates to CSVVQTDGYTF.

The chain links TRBV29-1 to TRBJ1-2; D remains ambiguous. Germline-derived CDR1 and CDR2 are SQVTM and ANQGSEA. Trimming took 4 bases from V and 4 from J, leaving 10 bases between them. The CDR3 contains 12 residues. As DNA, the CDR3 is TGCAGCGTTGGTCGGGTTGGCTATGGCTACACCTTC. It yields the protein CSVGRVGYGYTF.

CDR3 residues: CAISEFPLAGGTDTQYF. The CDR3 DNA follows: TGTGCCATCAGTGAGTTCCCTCTAGCGGGGGGCACAGATACGCAGTATTTT. This chain links TRBV10-3 with TRBJ2-3; 10 bases are shared with TRBD2. Losses at the gene ends were 1 base for V and 1 base for J; bases not matched to a gene: 5. The CDR3 has 17 amino acids. Looked up from germline, CDR1 is ENHRY and CDR2 is SYGVKD.

CDR3 in amino acids: CASSEFIRPHAAYTF. CDR3 nucleotide sequence: TGTGCCAGCAGTGAATTTATCCGGCCTCACGCCGCCTACACCTTC. This chain joins TRBV2 and TRBJ1-2; D ambiguous. Trimming took off 2 bases at V and 10 bases at J, with 20 bases between the two ends. CDR1 and CDR2 from the germline V gene are SNHLY and FYNNEI. This CDR3 is 15 amino acids long.

The count of this clone is one. The genes are TRBV15 and TRBJ2-1; D is uncertain. Germline CDR1 and CDR2: LNHNV and YYDKDF (reference sequence). CDR3 length: 14 residues. V gave up 6 bases and J gave up 0 bases, with 9 bases separating them. CDR3 sequence (DNA): TGTGCCACCAGTCCGCCCGGCTCCTACAATGAGCAGTTCTTC. It yields the protein CATSPPGSYNEQFF.

The genes are TRBV11-2 and TRBJ1-1, with D possibly being TRBD1 (6 bases). This CDR3 has 13 residues. Germline V gene sequence: CDR1 SGHAT, CDR2 FQNNGV. Trimming stripped 2 bases from V and 6 bases from J, with 10 bases between. The CDR3 is CASSLSGGPEAFF. In nucleotides, the CDR3 is TGTGCCAGCAGCTTAAGTGGGGGCCCTGAAGCTTTCTTT.

In this sample, this clone turned up a few times. V is TRBV7-9 and J is TRBJ2-6; weak D call: TRBD1 (6 bases). The CDR3 totals 15 residues. V was cut by 5 bases and J by 4 bases, with 12 bases left in between. Per the germline V gene, CDR1 is SEHNR and CDR2 is FQNEAQ (reference sequence). This CDR3 is CASSPTGQGANVLTF. CDR3 coding DNA: TGTGCCAGCAGCCCGACAGGACAAGGGGCCAACGTCCTGACTTTC.

The J gene is TRBJ2-1, the V gene TRBV6-6, with TRBD1 identical over 7 bases. Germline lookup yields CDR1 MNHNY and CDR2 SVGAGI (reference sequence). Unmatched junction bases numbered 4, after V lost 1 base and J lost 7 bases. CDR3 size: 14 residues. This chain's CDR3 is CASSYLTGFNEQFF. The CDR3 DNA reads TGTGCCAGCAGTTACTTGACAGGGTTTAATGAGCAGTTCTTC.

This clone showed up just a few times. The V and J genes are TRBV5-4 and TRBJ2-7, with 7 nucleotides matching TRBD1. Germline lookup yields CDR1 SGHNT and CDR2 YYREEE (reference sequence). This CDR3 is 12 amino acids long. Germline trimming cut 3 bases from V and 3 bases from J; bases unmatched to any gene: 0. The CDR3 sequence: CASSWDSYEQYF. CDR3 DNA: TGTGCCAGCAGCTGGGACAGCTACGAGCAGTACTTC.

V gene TRBV6-1 combines with J gene TRBJ2-7; 8 positions agree with TRBD2. CDR1 MNHNS and CDR2 SASEGT come from the germline V gene. J was trimmed by 0 bases and V by 10 bases; bases with no gene match: 8. This CDR3 region has 14 residues. The DNA for the CDR3 is TGTGCCACAACACTAGCGGAAAGCTCCTACGAGCAGTACTTC. Amino acids: CATTLAESSYEQYF.

The chain has TRBV4-1 and TRBJ1-2, with D maybe TRBD1 (6 bases). The CDR3 spans 13 residues. V dropped 2 bases and J dropped 7 bases, with 11 bases sitting between them. Germline CDR1 reads MGHRA; CDR2 reads YSYEKL. CDR3 bases: TGCGCCAGCAGCCAAAACAGGGCCCGTGGCTACACCTTC. Amino acids: CASSQNRARGYTF.

The chain joins TRBV29-1 to TRBJ1-1; weak D call: TRBD1 (5 bases). Germline loops: CDR1 SQVTM, CDR2 ANQGSEA. The V end was cut by 8 bases, the J end by 3 bases, with 16 bases between. This CDR3 spans 13 amino acids. The CDR3 DNA reads TGCAGCACCTCCCAAGGGACGGACACTGAAGCTTTCTTT. It specifies CSTSQGTDTEAFF.

Only a few counts were recorded for this clone. The J gene is TRBJ2-7, the V gene TRBV9; TRBD2 is a possible D gene (6 bases). V shed 3 bases and J shed 2 bases, with 12 bases lying between them. CDR1 is SGDLS, CDR2 YYNGEE, per germline. This CDR3 spans 14 amino acids. The CDR3 DNA reads TGTGCCAGCAGCGACCGGGACTCAACCTACGAGCAGTACTTC. As protein: CASSDRDSTYEQYF.

This clone showed up just a few times. The rearrangement joins TRBV18 to TRBJ1-1; D remains ambiguous. The length of the CDR3 is 14 residues. V lost 3 bases to trimming and J lost 4 bases, with 12 bases between them. The germline V gene encodes CDR1 KGHSH and CDR2 LQKENI. CDR3 DNA: TGTGCCAGCTCACCTCCAGTCATGGGCACTGAAGCTTTCTTT. It encodes CASSPPVMGTEAFF.

This clone has at least ten counts. The V and J genes are TRBV6-4 and TRBJ2-5; 11 positions agree with TRBD2. The CDR3 totals 14 residues. In germline, CDR1 is MRHNA, CDR2 SNTAGT. V was pared by 4 bases and J by 2 bases, with 0 bases of the junction left unmatched. The CDR3 DNA is TGTGCCAGCAGTGCTAGCGGGGGGCAAGAGACCCAGTACTTC. Its protein product is CASSASGGQETQYF.

This clone turned up a few times. The chain joins TRBV2 to TRBJ2-7; D is uncertain. Looked up from germline, CDR1 is SNHLY and CDR2 is FYNNEI. The CDR3 sequence is 13 residues long. V was pared by 3 bases and J by 4 bases, with 10 bases between. The CDR3 sequence: CASSDNYEYEQYF. The CDR3 DNA reads as TGTGCCAGCAGTGATAATTACGAATACGAGCAGTACTTC.

The V and J genes are TRBV7-6 and TRBJ2-1; D remains ambiguous. Germline CDR1 reads SGHVS; CDR2 reads FNYEAQ. The CDR3 is 16 residues long. V was trimmed by 5 bases and J by 1 base, leaving 15 bases between them. The CDR3 nucleotides are TGTGCCAGCAGCCCCTCTCTGGGTATGTCCTACAATGAGCAGTTCTTC. Encoded protein: CASSPSLGMSYNEQFF.

At least ten counts were recorded for this clone. The chain employs TRBV4-2 and TRBJ1-5; D is unclear. The CDR3 covers 14 residues. Germline lookup yields CDR1 LGHNA and CDR2 YNFKEQ. V shed 4 bases and J shed 2 bases, with 9 bases lying between them. In DNA, the CDR3 is TGTGCCAGCAGCCCCCAAAGTGGCAATCAGCCCCAGCATTTT. Its protein product is CASSPQSGNQPQHF.

A few counts support this clone. The rearrangement uses TRBV2 and TRBJ2-7; D uncertain. Germline lookup yields CDR1 SNHLY and CDR2 FYNNEI. The CDR3 has 13 residues. Trimming took off 1 base at V and 7 bases at J, with 11 bases between the two ends. As DNA, the CDR3 is TGTGCCAGCAGTGAAGGGTACGTGAGGGAGCAGTACTTC. It specifies CASSEGYVREQYF.

V is TRBV29-1 and J is TRBJ2-7; the D is unclear. Trimming left V 7 bases short and J 1 base short, with 14 bases between. The CDR3 has 13 amino acids. In germline, CDR1 is SQVTM, CDR2 ANQGSEA. This CDR3 reads CSAIHPLSYEQYF. The CDR3 DNA sequence: TGCAGCGCCATACATCCATTGTCCTACGAGCAGTACTTC.

This clone turned up a few times. The chain is built from TRBV2 and TRBJ2-2; D gene uncertain. V lost 8 bases, J lost 0 bases, and 10 bases lay in between. The CDR3 extends over 14 amino acids. Per the germline V gene, CDR1 is SNHLY and CDR2 is FYNNEI. CDR3 nucleotide sequence: TGTGCCAGCGCCTCGGCGACGAACACCGGGGAGCTGTTTTTT. Translating gives CASASATNTGELFF.

The sample holds a few counts of this clone. The chain couples TRBV29-1 to TRBJ2-5; D not certain. V lost 4 bases and J 5 bases, leaving 17 bases between the germline ends. This CDR3 is 14 amino acids long. The V gene's germline CDR1 is SQVTM and CDR2 ANQGSEA. CDR3 in DNA: TGCAGCGTTGTACTGGCAGACCACCGGGAGACCCAGTACTTC. Its protein is CSVVLADHRETQYF.

V gene TRBV9 combines with J gene TRBJ2-3; D unresolved. The CDR3 totals 12 residues. V lost 1 base and J lost 6, with 6 bases in between. The germline gives CDR1 SGDLS, CDR2 YYNGEE. The CDR3 loop reads CASSVMGDTQYF. The CDR3 nucleotides read TGTGCCAGCAGCGTAATGGGGGATACGCAGTATTTT.

This rearrangement joins TRBV6-5 to TRBJ1-2; D remains ambiguous. Germline V CDR1 and CDR2: MNHEY, SVGAGI. CDR3 length: 16 residues. Between the trimmed V and J ends, which lost 0 bases and 1 base, there was a span of 12 bases. CDR3 protein: CASSYSETTFNYGYTF. CDR3 nucleotide sequence: TGTGCCAGCAGTTACTCGGAAACAACATTTAACTATGGCTACACCTTC.

This chain uses TRBV30 with TRBJ2-7; 10 positions match TRBD2. The CDR3 covers 16 residues. CDR1 and CDR2 (germline): GTSNPN, SVGIG (reference sequence). Germline trimming cut 6 bases from V and 2 bases from J; bases unmatched to any gene: 13. CDR3 DNA sequence: TGTGCCTGCCTATATCCCACTAGCGGGGCCGCCTACGAGCAGTACTTC. Protein product: CACLYPTSGAAYEQYF.